The clone carrying this T cell receptor beta chain was seen many times. The CDR3 loop spans 13 amino acids. Trimming took 6 bases from V and 1 from J, leaving 9 bases between them. Per the germline V gene, CDR1 is SEHNR and CDR2 is FQNEAQ (reference sequence). What was amplified from RNA transcripts were TCR beta CDR3 regions. The TCR CDR3 first-round RT-PCR relied on the HTBI primer set. TCRdb passed the multiplex PCR reads through MiXCR, listing each CDR3 protein once. The table includes fewer than 900,000 distinct CDR3 sequences, less than 20% detected once. This specimen belongs to a study of T cells in Graves' hyperthyroidism and ophthalmopathy. Across the study: At initial diagnosis, before any treatment had begun, peripheral blood was obtained.

Graves' hyperthyroidism showing no ophthalmopathy progression within 18 months was considered stable. Hyperthyroidism patients were newly diagnosed, had disease duration under 2 months, and were aged 18 to 65 years. Clinical symptoms, serum thyroxine, TRAb, thyroid ultrasound and orbital computed tomography established diagnosis. The sequence came from a man in his late teens or twenties with Graves' hyperthyroidism. What was sequenced was blood. The chain employs TRBV7-9 and TRBJ1-1; D unclear. CDR3 in amino acids: CASSLTPNTEAFF. In DNA, the CDR3 is TGTGCCAGCAGTTTAACACCGAACACTGAAGCTTTCTTT.